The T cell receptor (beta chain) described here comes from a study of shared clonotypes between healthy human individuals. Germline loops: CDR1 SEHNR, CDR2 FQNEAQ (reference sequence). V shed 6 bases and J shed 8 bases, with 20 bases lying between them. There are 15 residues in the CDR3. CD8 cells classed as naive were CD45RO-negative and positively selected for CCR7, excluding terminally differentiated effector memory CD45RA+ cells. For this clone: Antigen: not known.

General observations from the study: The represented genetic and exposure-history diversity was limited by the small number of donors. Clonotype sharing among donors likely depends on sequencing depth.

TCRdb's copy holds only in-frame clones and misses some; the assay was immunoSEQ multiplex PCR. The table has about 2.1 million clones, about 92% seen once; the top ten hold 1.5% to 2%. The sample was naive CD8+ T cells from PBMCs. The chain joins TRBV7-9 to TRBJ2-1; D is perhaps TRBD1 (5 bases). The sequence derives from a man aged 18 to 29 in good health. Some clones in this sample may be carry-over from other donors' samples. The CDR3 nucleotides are TGTGCCAGCAGTGAACCATGGGGCCTATACTATGAGCAGTTCTTC. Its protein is CASSEPWGLYYEQFF.